The 13 T cell receptor beta chains in this list originate from one sample, sequenced in a study of OX40 agonist ivuxolimab in advanced cancers. Assay used: immunoSEQ multiplex PCR; TCRdb lists only in-frame clones, some missing. Here the sample spans roughly 66,000 clones, roughly 85% being singletons. Sequenced here: CD4+ or CD8+ T cells sorted from blood, sampled in a trial of the OX40 agonist ivuxolimab. The receptors were gathered from an adult with an advanced solid tumor such as melanoma, head and neck, liver or kidney cancer.

The chain joins TRBV6-5 to TRBJ1-5, with 8 positions matching TRBD1. The CDR3 consists of 14 residues. Germline trimming cut 5 bases from V and 1 base from J; bases unmatched to any gene: 1. Germline V gene data show CDR1 as MNHEY and CDR2 as SVGAGI. The CDR3 nucleotides are TGTGCCAGCAGTCGGACAGGGAGCAATCAGCCCCAGCATTTT. It encodes CASSRTGSNQPQHF.

The chain has TRBV28 and TRBJ1-1; D might be TRBD1 (6 bases). Germline-derived CDR1 and CDR2 are MDHEN and SYDVKM. The CDR3 length is 14 residues. The ends were cut back, 10 bases at V and 6 bases at J, with 21 bases in the middle. The CDR3 here is CATRGGVATAEAFF. Here the CDR3 DNA reads TGTGCCACCCGAGGGGGGGTGGCCACCGCTGAAGCTTTCTTT.

V gene TRBV11-2 combines with J gene TRBJ1-2; TRBD1 aligns across 7 bases. The CDR3 has 13 amino acids. Germline assignment: CDR1 SGHAT and CDR2 FQNNGV. J was trimmed by 7 bases and V by 3 bases; bases with no gene match: 5. CDR3 loop: CASSFDREVGYTF. CDR3 bases: TGTGCCAGCAGCTTCGACAGGGAGGTTGGCTACACCTTC.

This clone came up a few times. V usage is TRBV4-1 and J usage is TRBJ1-6, with D possibly matching TRBD1 (5 bases). Germline V gene sequence: CDR1 MGHRA, CDR2 YSYEKL. Trimming removed 4 bases at V and 6 bases at J, with 16 bases between. This CDR3 is built from 16 residues. The DNA for the CDR3 is TGCGCCAGCAGCCGGGACGGGAGGCGGGTTAATTCACCCCTCCACTTT. Translated, it gives CASSRDGRRVNSPLHF.

The chain has TRBV9 and TRBJ2-7, with D unresolved. The CDR3 spans 15 residues. Trimming removed 4 bases from V and 1 base from J, with 15 bases in between. From germline, CDR1 is SGDLS and CDR2 YYNGEE. CDR3 in amino acids: CASSFGSAKSYEQYF. The CDR3 nucleotides are TGTGCCAGCAGCTTCGGCAGTGCCAAGTCCTACGAGCAGTACTTC.

This clone was seen a single time. The genes are TRBV7-2 and TRBJ2-6; D is possibly TRBD2 (5 bases). CDR3 length: 17 amino acids. In germline, CDR1 is SGHTA, CDR2 FQGNSA. V was pared by 1 base and J by 0 bases, with 10 bases between. The CDR3 reads CASSLGGHFSGANVLTF. The CDR3 bases are TGTGCCAGCAGCTTAGGCGGGCACTTCTCTGGGGCCAACGTCCTGACTTTC.

The rearrangement links TRBV9 to TRBJ2-7, with D possibly being TRBD1 or TRBD2 (5 bases each). Germline V lookup: CDR1 SGDLS, CDR2 YYNGEE. The V end was cut by 4 bases, the J end by 2 bases, with 16 bases between. The CDR3 is 15 residues long. CDR3 amino acids: CASSPEGTGPYEQYF. CDR3 coding DNA: TGTGCCAGCAGCCCGGAAGGGACGGGACCCTACGAGCAGTACTTC.

This chain joins TRBV7-8 and TRBJ2-5; D uncertain. Germline values: CDR1 SGHVS, CDR2 FQNEAQ. This CDR3 comprises 13 residues. V gave up 6 bases and J gave up 4 bases, with 12 bases separating them. CDR3 loop: CASRVVTLETQYF. Here the CDR3 DNA reads TGTGCCAGCAGGGTAGTCACCTTAGAGACCCAGTACTTC.

The chain recombines TRBV12-5 with TRBJ1-2; 7 nucleotides align to TRBD1. V lost 4 bases, J lost 8 bases, and 10 bases stayed unmatched. This CDR3 comprises 14 residues. Germline V gene sequence: CDR1 LGHNT, CDR2 FRNRAP. The CDR3: CASGSDRAPGGYTF. CDR3 nucleotides: TGTGCTAGTGGTTCAGACAGGGCACCGGGAGGCTACACCTTC. Supplemented by reference TRBV12-5 and TRBJ1-2, the full variable domain reads DARVTQTPRHKVTEMGQEVTMRCQPILGHNTVFWYRQTMMQGLELLAYFRNRAPLDDSGMPKDRFSAEMPDATLATLKIQPSEPRDSAVYFCASGSDRAPGGYTFGSGTRLTVV.

This sequence joins TRBV11-1 and TRBJ1-2; perhaps TRBD1 as D (6 bases). This CDR3 has 13 residues. V gave up 4 bases and J gave up 13 bases, with 19 bases separating them. Germline CDR1 is SGHAT and CDR2 is FQDESV (reference sequence). The CDR3: CASSYARGGGGTF. CDR3 in DNA: TGTGCCAGCAGCTACGCCCGGGGGGGCGGAGGCACCTTC.

The chain couples TRBV6-1 to TRBJ2-3; weak D call: TRBD1 (6 bases). The CDR3 length is 15 residues. V shed 6 bases and J shed 0 bases, with 13 bases lying between them. Germline V CDR1 and CDR2: MNHNS, SASEGT. This CDR3 reads CASRALRGSTDTQYF. In DNA form, the CDR3 reads TGTGCCAGCAGGGCTTTAAGGGGGAGCACAGATACGCAGTATTTT.

A few counts support this clone. This sequence joins TRBV27 and TRBJ2-1; 7 bases align to TRBD2. CDR3 length: 15 residues. Losses at the gene ends were 6 bases for V and 0 bases for J; bases not matched to a gene: 5. Looked up from germline, CDR1 is MNHEY and CDR2 is SMNVEV (reference sequence). The DNA of the CDR3 is TGTGCCAGCAGGCTGGGGGGGAGCTCCTACAATGAGCAGTTCTTC. Residues: CASRLGGSSYNEQFF.

The V gene is TRBV19, the J gene TRBJ2-1, with a possible D match to TRBD2 (6 bases). Germline assignment: CDR1 LNHDA and CDR2 SQIVND (reference sequence). The CDR3 has 14 amino acids. V was clipped by 0 bases and J by 3 bases, with 6 bases between them. CDR3 sequence reads: CASSIEAGYNEQFF. The DNA for the CDR3 is TGTGCCAGTAGTATAGAAGCGGGCTACAATGAGCAGTTCTTC.